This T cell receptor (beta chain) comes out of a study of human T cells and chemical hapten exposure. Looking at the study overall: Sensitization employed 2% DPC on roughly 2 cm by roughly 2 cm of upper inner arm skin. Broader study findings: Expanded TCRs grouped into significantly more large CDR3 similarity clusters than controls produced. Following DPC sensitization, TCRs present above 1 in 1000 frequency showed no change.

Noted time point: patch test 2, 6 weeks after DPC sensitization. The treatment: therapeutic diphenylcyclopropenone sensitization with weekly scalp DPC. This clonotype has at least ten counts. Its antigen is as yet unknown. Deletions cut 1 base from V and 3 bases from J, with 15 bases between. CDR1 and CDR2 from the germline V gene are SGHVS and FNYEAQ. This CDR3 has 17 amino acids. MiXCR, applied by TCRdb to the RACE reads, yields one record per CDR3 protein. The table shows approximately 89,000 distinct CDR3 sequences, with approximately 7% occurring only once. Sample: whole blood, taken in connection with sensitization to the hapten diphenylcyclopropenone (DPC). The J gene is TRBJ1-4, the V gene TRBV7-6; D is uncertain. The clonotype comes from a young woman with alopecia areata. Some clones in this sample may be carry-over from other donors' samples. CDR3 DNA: TGTGCCAGCAGCTTAGAAATTCGTGGGAGAGCTAATGAAAAACTGTTTTTT. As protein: CASSLEIRGRANEKLFF.